This TCR beta chain was found in a study of T cell changes during pregnancy in multiple sclerosis (dated by TCRdb to about 2019). Background for the entire study: Changes in the T cell repertoire over the course of pregnancy were examined in this study in women with multiple sclerosis.

V is pared back by 4 bases and J by 6 bases, with 8 bases lying between the germline termini. The germline V gene supplies CDR1 SGDLS and CDR2 YYNGEE. From the cysteine through the phenylalanine, the CDR3 covers 12 amino acids. The CDR3 DNA has 36 bases and is translated from base 1. As for this clone: No cognate antigen has been identified for it. Nothing much larger sits one base from this clone, and base qualities are not available.

The library was generated by the immunoSEQ multiplex PCR assay. In TCRdb, the immuneACCESS table is reduced to in-frame sequences with V and J assigned. These tables do not hold every clone; where another copy was compared, an unresolved V gene accounts for under half, and the others remain unexplained. The sample profile shows some 95,000 clones; about 92% of them were found once. Of the sample, about 2.6% is held by the ten largest clones. This receptor was taken from a female donor with multiple sclerosis, enrolled in a pregnancy study. This specimen consisted of peripheral blood, obtained in the first trimester of pregnancy. Here the chain combines TRBV9 and TRBJ1-5; a weak D assignment points to TRBD1 (6 bases agree). The nucleotides read TGTGCCAGCAGCACAGGGTTTCAGCCCCAGCATTTT. Translated, it gives CASSTGFQPQHF.